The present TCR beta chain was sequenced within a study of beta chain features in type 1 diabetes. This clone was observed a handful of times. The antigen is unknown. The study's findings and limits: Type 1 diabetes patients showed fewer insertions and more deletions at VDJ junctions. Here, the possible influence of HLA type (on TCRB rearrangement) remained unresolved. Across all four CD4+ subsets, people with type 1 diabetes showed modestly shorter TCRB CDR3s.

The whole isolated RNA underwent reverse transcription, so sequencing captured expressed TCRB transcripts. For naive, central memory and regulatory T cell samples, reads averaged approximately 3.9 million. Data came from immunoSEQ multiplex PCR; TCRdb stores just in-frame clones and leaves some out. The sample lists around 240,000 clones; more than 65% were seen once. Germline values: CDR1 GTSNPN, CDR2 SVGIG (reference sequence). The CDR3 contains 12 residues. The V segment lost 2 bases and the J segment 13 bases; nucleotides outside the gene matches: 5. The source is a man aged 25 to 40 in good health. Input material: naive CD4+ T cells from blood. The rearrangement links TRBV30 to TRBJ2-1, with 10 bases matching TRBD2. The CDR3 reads CAWSFGLADQFF. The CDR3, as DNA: TGTGCCTGGAGTTTCGGACTAGCGGATCAGTTCTTC. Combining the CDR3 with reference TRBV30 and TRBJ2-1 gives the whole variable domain SQTIHQWPATLVQPVGSPLSLECTVEGTSNPNLYWYRQAAGRGLQLLFYSVGIGQISSEVPQNLSASRPQDRQFILSSKKLLLSDSGFYLCAWSFGLADQFFGPGTRLTVL.